Below, 21 T cell receptor beta chains from the same sample are listed, as sequenced in a study of blood T cell repertoires in COVID-19. Generated by immunoSEQ multiplex PCR, the TCRdb table keeps only in-frame clones and is missing some. The sample has some 300,000 clones, about nine tenths seen once. The sequenced sample was peripheral blood. The origin of the receptors is a man aged 18 to 29 with active or convalescent COVID-19.

The rearrangement joins TRBV4-3 to TRBJ1-6; unclear D gene. Germline V gene sequence: CDR1 LGHNA, CDR2 YSLEER. The V end lost 5 bases, the J end lost 7 bases, and 12 bases lay between the germline ends. The CDR3 has 14 residues. The CDR3 coding sequence is TGCGCCAGCAGCTCGCTGGGCGCCAATTCACCCCTCCACTTT. This encodes CASSSLGANSPLHF.

The chain uses TRBV2 and TRBJ1-2, with 12 bases fitting TRBD1. With 6 bases clipped from V and 4 bases from J, the junction kept 6 bases outside the gene matches. This CDR3 is built from 15 residues. From germline, CDR1 is SNHLY and CDR2 FYNNEI. The CDR3 DNA sequence: TGTGCCAGCAGAGACGGGACAGGGGGCCGCTATGGCTACACCTTC. Residues: CASRDGTGGRYGYTF.

This chain links TRBV7-2 with TRBJ1-5; 7 bases agree with TRBD1. Trimming at V came to 4 bases and at J to 5 bases, leaving 2 bases not matched to a gene. The germline CDR1 and CDR2 sequences are SGHTA and FQGNSA. This CDR3 spans 13 amino acids. DNA for the CDR3: TGTGCCAGCAGCTATGACAGGGATCAGCCCCAGCATTTT. Protein: CASSYDRDQPQHF.

V is TRBV5-1 and J is TRBJ2-7, with 10 nucleotides matching TRBD1. CDR3 length: 16 amino acids. Germline V gene sequence: CDR1 SGHRS, CDR2 YFSETQ. J was trimmed by 5 bases and V by 4 bases; bases with no gene match: 12. As DNA, the CDR3 is TGCGCCAGCAGCCCAGTACCGGGACAGGGGAACCACGAGCAGTACTTC. Translating it yields CASSPVPGQGNHEQYF.

The chain joins TRBV7-8 to TRBJ2-3; no clear D. V was clipped by 2 bases and J by 4 bases, with 4 bases between them. This CDR3 has 12 amino acids. In germline, CDR1 is SGHVS, CDR2 FQNEAQ. DNA of the CDR3: TGTGCCAGCAGCTTAAGAGCAGATACGCAGTATTTT. The encoded protein is CASSLRADTQYF.

This sequence joins TRBV15 and TRBJ1-5; D ambiguous. There are 12 residues in the CDR3. With 5 bases removed from V and 4 bases from J, the gap between germline ends came to 6 bases. Per the germline V gene, CDR1 is LNHNV and CDR2 is YYDKDF (reference sequence). The CDR3 nucleotides are TGTGCCACCAGCGTCGCGAATCAGCCCCAGCATTTT. Amino acids: CATSVANQPQHF.

V is TRBV9 and J is TRBJ1-5; the match to TRBD1 covers 7 bases. The CDR3 is 13 amino acids. Looked up from germline, CDR1 is SGDLS and CDR2 is YYNGEE. The J segment lost 5 bases and the V segment lost 2 bases, leaving 1 base of the junction unmatched. The CDR3 DNA reads TGTGCCAGCAGCGTCCAGGGGGATCAGCCCCAGCATTTT. As protein: CASSVQGDQPQHF. Complete variable domain (other parts from reference TRBV9 and TRBJ1-5): DSGVTQTPKHLITATGQRVTLRCSPRSGDLSVYWYQQSLDQGLQFLIQYYNGEERAKGNILERFSAQQFPDLHSELNLSSLELGDSALYFCASSVQGDQPQHFGDGTRLSIL.

The chain employs TRBV18 and TRBJ2-7, with 7 bases lining up with TRBD2. Germline V gene data show CDR1 as KGHSH and CDR2 as LQKENI. The CDR3 runs to 14 residues. V dropped 6 bases and J dropped 7; count of bases not matched to a gene: 12. The DNA of the CDR3 is TGTGCCAGCTCCGACGCATCGGGAGGCTGGGAGCAGTACTTC. Translating it yields CASSDASGGWEQYF.

The CDR3 loop reads CASSLPGTGSVYGYTF. As DNA, the CDR3 is TGCGCCAGCAGCTTGCCCGGGACAGGGAGCGTCTATGGCTACACCTTC. The chain combines TRBV5-1 with TRBJ1-2, with TRBD1 identical over 9 bases. The CDR3 runs 16 residues. In germline, CDR1 is SGHRS, CDR2 YFSETQ. The ends lost 1 base at V and 4 bases at J; junction bases unmatched: 8.

The chain recombines TRBV9 with TRBJ2-3, with 12 bases lining up with TRBD2. This CDR3 is 19 amino acids long. Germline lookup yields CDR1 SGDLS and CDR2 YYNGEE. V lost 4 bases and J lost 0; bases outside the gene matches: 12. CDR3 sequence reads: CASSPELAGGRASTDTQYF. CDR3 DNA sequence: TGTGCCAGCAGCCCAGAACTAGCGGGAGGACGAGCTAGCACAGATACGCAGTATTTT.

The rearrangement joins TRBV27 to TRBJ1-3; tentative D call: TRBD1 (5 bases). This CDR3 comprises 14 residues. Trimming removed 4 bases at V and 2 bases at J, with 9 bases between. The germline V gene has CDR1 MNHEY and CDR2 SMNVEV (reference sequence). CDR3 sequence (DNA): TGTGCCAGCAGTTCCGGGACTGCTGGAAACACCATATATTTT. Protein: CASSSGTAGNTIYF.

The V and J genes are TRBV5-8 and TRBJ2-1, with 11 bases fitting TRBD2. The CDR3 is made up of 16 amino acids. The germline V gene has CDR1 SGHTS and CDR2 YDEGEE. Germline trimming cut 4 bases from V and 9 bases from J; bases unmatched to any gene: 12. The CDR3 DNA follows: TGTGCCAGCAGCATAGCGGGGGGGCTTCCCGGGTCTGAGCAGTTCTTC. Translation: CASSIAGGLPGSEQFF.

The chain uses TRBV28 and TRBJ1-4; no clear D. The CDR3 sequence is 11 residues long. Germline-derived CDR1 and CDR2 are MDHEN and SYDVKM. The V gene lost 6 bases and the J gene lost 7 bases, with 6 bases spanning the gap. As DNA, the CDR3 is TGTGCCAGCAGACGGTCTGAAAAACTGTTTTTT. It translates to CASRRSEKLFF.

J is TRBJ2-1 and V is TRBV19; perhaps TRBD2 as D (5 bases). Looked up from germline, CDR1 is LNHDA and CDR2 is SQIVND (reference sequence). CDR3 length: 17 amino acids. Trimming left V 4 bases short and J 0 bases short, with 16 bases between. CDR3 residues: CASSNEPGTSSYNEQFF. In DNA, the CDR3 is TGTGCCAGTAGTAACGAGCCAGGAACTAGCTCCTACAATGAGCAGTTCTTC. Together with reference TRBV19 and TRBJ2-1, the CDR3 gives the full variable domain: DGGITQSPKYLFRKEGQNVTLSCEQNLNHDAMYWYRQDPGQGLRLIYYSQIVNDFQKGDIAEGYSVSREKKESFPLTVTSAQKNPTAFYLCASSNEPGTSSYNEQFFGPGTRLTVL.

The CDR3 reads CATSDRTDHGYTF. The CDR3 nucleotides are TGTGCCACCAGTGACCGGACAGATCATGGCTACACCTTC. The J gene is TRBJ1-2, the V gene TRBV24-1; a weak D match, TRBD1 (6 bases). Germline V gene lookup returns CDR1 KGHDR and CDR2 SFDVKD. V was shortened by 4 bases and J by 6 bases, with 11 bases between the two germline ends. The CDR3 has 13 residues.

The chain has TRBV5-1 and TRBJ1-1, with 7 bases matching TRBD1. The CDR3 loop spans 13 amino acids. Germline V lookup: CDR1 SGHRS, CDR2 YFSETQ. V shed 7 bases, J shed 0 bases, and the junction held 3 bases outside the gene matches. The chain's CDR3 is CASGDRVNTEAFF. DNA for the CDR3: TGCGCCAGCGGCGACAGGGTGAACACTGAAGCTTTCTTT.

The chain carries TRBV7-2 and TRBJ2-2; a weak D match, TRBD1 (5 bases). The germline V and J ends were trimmed by 0 bases and 3 bases, with 17 bases remaining between them. This CDR3 is built from 18 residues. CDR1 is SGHTA and CDR2 is FQGNSA in the germline V gene. The CDR3 coding sequence is TGTGCCAGCAGCTTAGCGCTCGGCAGGGTGTGGGACACCGGGGAGCTGTTTTTT. Protein product: CASSLALGRVWDTGELFF.

The chain joins TRBV6-5 to TRBJ2-3; 7 nucleotides match TRBD2. After removal of 6 bases from V and 7 bases from J, the junction contained 13 bases not matched to a gene. This CDR3 is 15 amino acids long. The germline gives CDR1 MNHEY, CDR2 SVGAGI. The CDR3 nucleotides read TGTGCCAGCAGCCGGATCCGGACTAGAGGGAATACGCAGTATTTT. It encodes CASSRIRTRGNTQYF.

The V call is TRBV14, the J call TRBJ1-2; D unresolved. Trimming pared 2 bases from V and 2 bases from J, leaving 6 bases between. CDR1 SGHDN and CDR2 FVKESK come from the germline V gene. The CDR3 extends over 13 amino acids. In DNA, the CDR3 is TGTGCCAGCAGCCAACAGAAAAACTATGGCTACACCTTC. This sequence encodes CASSQQKNYGYTF.

The chain links TRBV2 to TRBJ2-7; TRBD1 is a possible D gene (6 bases). This CDR3 contains 15 residues. Germline CDR1 is SNHLY and CDR2 is FYNNEI. V was clipped by 2 bases and J by 0 bases, with 11 bases between them. The CDR3 DNA reads as TGTGCCAGCAGTGAATTGAGACAGGCCTCCTACGAGCAGTACTTC. It translates to CASSELRQASYEQYF. The whole variable domain, filled in from reference TRBV2 and TRBJ2-7, reads EPEVTQTPSHQVTQMGQEVILRCVPISNHLYFYWYRQILGQKVEFLVSFYNNEISEKSEIFDDQFSVERPDGSNFTLKIRSTKLEDSAMYFCASSELRQASYEQYFGPGTRLTVT.

The rearrangement uses TRBV27 and TRBJ2-1, with 8 bases lining up with TRBD2. CDR1 and CDR2 from the germline V gene are MNHEY and SMNVEV (reference sequence). V was pared by 0 bases and J by 0 bases, with 7 bases of the junction left unmatched. The CDR3 has 18 residues. The CDR3 nucleotides read TGTGCCAGCAGTTTATCGGATAGCGGGGCCTTCTCCTACAATGAGCAGTTCTTC. Protein: CASSLSDSGAFSYNEQFF.